These T cell receptor beta chains were read from a single sample in a study of blood T cell repertoires in COVID-19. Using immunoSEQ multiplex PCR, the repertoire was profiled, and TCRdb retains in-frame clones only, with some absent. The sample lists some 150,000 clones, over 80% seen once, with about 3% in the top ten. Sequencing was carried out using peripheral blood. These receptors all come from a woman aged 40 to 50 with active or convalescent COVID-19. Both conserved end residues are part of each CDR3. The order of the fields is clone size, V gene, CDR3 length, D gene, J gene, CDR3 protein, CDR3 DNA. The D gene is left open where the match is weak. A clone size is listed for some rows: how often the clone was seen (once, few, many), or a class if it is expanded.

clone size: NA; V gene: TRBV4-1; CDR3 length: 15; D gene: NA; J gene: TRBJ2-7; CDR3 protein: CASSQESTQPGGQYF; CDR3 DNA: TGCGCCAGCAGCCAAGAGTCGACCCAGCCGGGTGGGCAGTACTTC
clone size: NA; V gene: TRBV6-5; CDR3 length: 14; D gene: TRBD1; J gene: TRBJ1-2; CDR3 protein: CASSKPTGDYGYTF; CDR3 DNA: TGTGCCAGCAGTAAACCGACAGGGGATTATGGCTACACCTTC
clone size: NA; V gene: TRBV18; CDR3 length: 14; D gene: NA; J gene: TRBJ2-1; CDR3 protein: CASSSAAIYNEQFF; CDR3 DNA: TGTGCCAGCTCATCCGCGGCCATCTACAATGAGCAGTTCTTC
clone size: NA; V gene: TRBV6-5; CDR3 length: 13; D gene: NA; J gene: TRBJ2-7; CDR3 protein: CASSRDRSYEQYF; CDR3 DNA: TGTGCCAGCAGTCGCGACAGGTCCTACGAGCAGTACTTC
clone size: NA; V gene: TRBV7-9; CDR3 length: 14; D gene: TRBD2; J gene: TRBJ2-5; CDR3 protein: CASSSRGGEETQYF; CDR3 DNA: TGTGCCAGCAGCTCTCGGGGGGGCGAAGAGACCCAGTACTTC
clone size: NA; V gene: TRBV3-1/TRBV3-2; CDR3 length: 14; D gene: NA; J gene: TRBJ2-5; CDR3 protein: CASSQEVVRETQYF; CDR3 DNA: TGTGCCAGCAGCCAAGAAGTGGTGCGAGAGACCCAGTACTTC
clone size: NA; V gene: TRBV2; CDR3 length: 18; D gene: TRBD1; J gene: TRBJ2-6; CDR3 protein: CASRGAGGYSSGANVLTF; CDR3 DNA: TGTGCCAGCAGGGGAGCAGGGGGCTATAGCTCTGGGGCCAACGTCCTGACTTTC
clone size: NA; V gene: TRBV19; CDR3 length: 17; D gene: NA; J gene: TRBJ1-1; CDR3 protein: CASSISPGQGLNTEAFF; CDR3 DNA: TGTGCCAGTAGTATATCCCCCGGGCAGGGCCTGAACACTGAAGCTTTCTTT
clone size: NA; V gene: TRBV5-1; CDR3 length: 12; D gene: NA; J gene: TRBJ2-5; CDR3 protein: CASSFGRETQYF; CDR3 DNA: TGCGCCAGCAGCTTTGGGCGAGAGACCCAGTACTTC
clone size: NA; V gene: TRBV6-5; CDR3 length: 16; D gene: TRBD1; J gene: TRBJ2-7; CDR3 protein: CASSYSARGLAYEQYF; CDR3 DNA: TGTGCCAGCAGTTACTCGGCCAGGGGGTTAGCCTACGAGCAGTACTTC
clone size: NA; V gene: TRBV3-1/TRBV3-2; CDR3 length: 15; D gene: TRBD2; J gene: TRBJ2-1; CDR3 protein: CASSQGASGYNEQFF; CDR3 DNA: TGTGCCAGCAGCCAAGGGGCTAGCGGCTACAATGAGCAGTTCTTC
clone size: NA; V gene: TRBV5-1; CDR3 length: 15; D gene: TRBD1; J gene: TRBJ2-1; CDR3 protein: CASSGPDRTGNEQFF; CDR3 DNA: TGCGCCAGCAGCGGACCGGACAGGACCGGGAATGAGCAGTTCTTC
clone size: NA; V gene: TRBV11-2; CDR3 length: 15; D gene: TRBD2; J gene: TRBJ2-2; CDR3 protein: CASRLAGGAGGELFF; CDR3 DNA: TGTGCCAGCCGACTAGCGGGAGGAGCGGGCGGGGAGCTGTTTTTT
clone size: NA; V gene: TRBV13; CDR3 length: 16; D gene: TRBD2; J gene: TRBJ2-1; CDR3 protein: CASISFAGVKDNEQFF; CDR3 DNA: TGTGCCAGCATCTCGTTCGCGGGGGTCAAGGACAATGAGCAGTTCTTC
clone size: NA; V gene: TRBV6-5; CDR3 length: 14; D gene: NA; J gene: TRBJ1-5; CDR3 protein: CATKGQQGNQPQHF; CDR3 DNA: TGTGCCACCAAGGGACAACAGGGAAATCAGCCCCAGCATTTT
clone size: NA; V gene: TRBV19; CDR3 length: 16; D gene: NA; J gene: TRBJ1-5; CDR3 protein: CASSVSWRPSNQPQHF; CDR3 DNA: TGTGCCAGTAGTGTGTCCTGGCGGCCAAGCAATCAGCCCCAGCATTTT
clone size: NA; V gene: TRBV2; CDR3 length: 16; D gene: TRBD2; J gene: TRBJ2-3; CDR3 protein: CASSELGGGGTDTQYF; CDR3 DNA: TGTGCCAGCAGTGAACTCGGGGGAGGGGGCACAGATACGCAGTATTTT
clone size: NA; V gene: TRBV6-5; CDR3 length: 14; D gene: NA; J gene: TRBJ2-5; CDR3 protein: CASSIHPGRETQYF; CDR3 DNA: TGTGCCAGCAGTATACATCCGGGAAGGGAGACCCAGTACTTC
clone size: NA; V gene: TRBV28; CDR3 length: 16; D gene: NA; J gene: TRBJ2-7; CDR3 protein: CASSQGVAGQSYEQYF; CDR3 DNA: TGTGCCAGCAGTCAGGGGGTAGCGGGACAATCCTACGAGCAGTACTTC
clone size: NA; V gene: TRBV28; CDR3 length: 12; D gene: NA; J gene: TRBJ1-5; CDR3 protein: CASSTIGQPQHF; CDR3 DNA: TGTGCCAGCAGCACTATCGGTCAGCCCCAGCATTTT
clone size: NA; V gene: TRBV18; CDR3 length: 15; D gene: TRBD1; J gene: TRBJ1-5; CDR3 protein: CASSPSTGGNQPQHF; CDR3 DNA: TGTGCCAGCTCACCCTCGACAGGGGGCAATCAGCCCCAGCATTTT
clone size: few; V gene: TRBV5-1; CDR3 length: 15; D gene: TRBD1; J gene: TRBJ1-5; CDR3 protein: CASSPDGQGNQPQHF; CDR3 DNA: TGCGCCAGCAGCCCCGATGGACAGGGTAACCAGCCCCAGCATTTT
clone size: NA; V gene: TRBV5-6; CDR3 length: 13; D gene: NA; J gene: TRBJ2-7; CDR3 protein: CASSIDRTYEQYF; CDR3 DNA: TGTGCCAGCAGCATTGACAGAACCTACGAGCAGTACTTC
clone size: NA; V gene: TRBV5-4; CDR3 length: 15; D gene: TRBD2; J gene: TRBJ2-1; CDR3 protein: CASSYSTSEVEEQFF; CDR3 DNA: TGTGCCAGCAGCTATTCGACTAGCGAGGTGGAGGAGCAGTTCTTC
clone size: NA; V gene: TRBV12-5; CDR3 length: 12; D gene: NA; J gene: TRBJ2-7; CDR3 protein: CASGFSRREQYF; CDR3 DNA: TGTGCTAGTGGTTTCTCCCGGAGGGAGCAGTACTTC
clone size: NA; V gene: TRBV4-1; CDR3 length: 14; D gene: TRBD1; J gene: TRBJ2-5; CDR3 protein: CASSRIQGLETQYF; CDR3 DNA: TGCGCCAGCAGCCGTATACAGGGGCTCGAGACCCAGTACTTC
clone size: NA; V gene: TRBV18; CDR3 length: 16; D gene: NA; J gene: TRBJ2-7; CDR3 protein: CASSPLSSASSYEQYF; CDR3 DNA: TGTGCCAGCTCACCACTTAGTAGTGCGAGCTCCTACGAGCAGTACTTC
clone size: NA; V gene: TRBV24-1; CDR3 length: 15; D gene: NA; J gene: TRBJ1-4; CDR3 protein: CATSDAGVKREKLFF; CDR3 DNA: TGTGCCACCAGTGATGCAGGGGTAAAACGGGAAAAACTGTTTTTT
clone size: once; V gene: TRBV28; CDR3 length: 16; D gene: NA; J gene: TRBJ1-1; CDR3 protein: CASSQIRAGVGAEAFF; CDR3 DNA: TGTGCCAGCAGCCAAATCAGGGCGGGGGTCGGGGCTGAAGCTTTCTTT
clone size: NA; V gene: TRBV19; CDR3 length: 15; D gene: TRBD1; J gene: TRBJ2-3; CDR3 protein: CASSSRTGSTDTQYF; CDR3 DNA: TGTGCCAGTAGTTCACGGACAGGGAGCACAGATACGCAGTATTTT
clone size: NA; V gene: TRBV18; CDR3 length: 14; D gene: NA; J gene: TRBJ2-1; CDR3 protein: CASSPRQGTNEQFF; CDR3 DNA: TGTGCCAGCTCACCAAGACAAGGAACCAATGAGCAGTTCTTC
clone size: NA; V gene: TRBV27; CDR3 length: 14; D gene: TRBD1; J gene: TRBJ1-3; CDR3 protein: CASSHRGQGNTIYF; CDR3 DNA: TGTGCCAGCAGTCACAGGGGGCAAGGAAACACCATATATTTT